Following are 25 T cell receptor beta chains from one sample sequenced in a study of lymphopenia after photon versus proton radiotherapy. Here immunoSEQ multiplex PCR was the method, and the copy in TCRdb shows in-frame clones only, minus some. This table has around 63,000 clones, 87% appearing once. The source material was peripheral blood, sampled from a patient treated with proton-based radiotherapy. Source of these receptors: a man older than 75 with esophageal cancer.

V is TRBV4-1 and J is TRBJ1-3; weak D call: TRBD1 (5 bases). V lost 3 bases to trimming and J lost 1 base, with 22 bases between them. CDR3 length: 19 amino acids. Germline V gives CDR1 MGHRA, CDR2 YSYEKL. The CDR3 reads CASSHEEPGGPLSGNTIYF. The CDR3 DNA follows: TGCGCCAGCAGCCATGAGGAGCCGGGGGGTCCCCTATCTGGAAACACCATATATTTT.

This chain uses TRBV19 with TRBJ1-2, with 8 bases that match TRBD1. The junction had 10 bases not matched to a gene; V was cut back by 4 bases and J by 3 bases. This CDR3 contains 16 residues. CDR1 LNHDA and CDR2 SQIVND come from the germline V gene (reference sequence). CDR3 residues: CASSTQGGASDYGYTF. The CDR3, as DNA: TGTGCCAGTAGTACACAGGGGGGGGCCTCTGACTATGGCTACACCTTC.

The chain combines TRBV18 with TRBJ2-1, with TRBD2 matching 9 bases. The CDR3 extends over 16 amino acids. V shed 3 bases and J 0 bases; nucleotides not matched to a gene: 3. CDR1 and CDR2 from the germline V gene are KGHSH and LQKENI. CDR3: CASSPLAGASYNEQFF. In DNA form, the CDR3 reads TGTGCCAGCTCACCCTTAGCGGGGGCCTCCTACAATGAGCAGTTCTTC.

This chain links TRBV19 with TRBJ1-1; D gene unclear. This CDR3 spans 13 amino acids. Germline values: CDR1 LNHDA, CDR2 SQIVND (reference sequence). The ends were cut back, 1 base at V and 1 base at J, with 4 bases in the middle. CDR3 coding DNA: TGTGCCAGTAGTATAGGTCGGAACACTGAAGCTTTCTTT. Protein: CASSIGRNTEAFF.

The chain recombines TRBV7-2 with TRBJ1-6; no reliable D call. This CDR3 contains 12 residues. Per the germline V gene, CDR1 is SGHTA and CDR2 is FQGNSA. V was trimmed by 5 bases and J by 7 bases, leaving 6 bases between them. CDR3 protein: CASSQANSPLHF. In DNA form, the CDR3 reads TGTGCCAGCAGCCAAGCGAATTCACCCCTCCACTTT.

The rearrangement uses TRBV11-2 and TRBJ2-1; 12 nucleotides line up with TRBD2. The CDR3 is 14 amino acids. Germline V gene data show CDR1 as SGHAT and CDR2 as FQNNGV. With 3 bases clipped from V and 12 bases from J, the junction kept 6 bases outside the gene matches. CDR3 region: CASSFSGLAGGQFF. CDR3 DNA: TGTGCCAGCAGCTTCTCGGGACTAGCGGGTGGGCAGTTCTTC.

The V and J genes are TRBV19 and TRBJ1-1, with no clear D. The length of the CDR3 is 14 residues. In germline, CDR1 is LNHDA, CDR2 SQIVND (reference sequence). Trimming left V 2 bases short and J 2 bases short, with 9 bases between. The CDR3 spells CASSIMYSNTEAFF. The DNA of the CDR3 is TGTGCCAGTAGTATAATGTACAGCAACACTGAAGCTTTCTTT.

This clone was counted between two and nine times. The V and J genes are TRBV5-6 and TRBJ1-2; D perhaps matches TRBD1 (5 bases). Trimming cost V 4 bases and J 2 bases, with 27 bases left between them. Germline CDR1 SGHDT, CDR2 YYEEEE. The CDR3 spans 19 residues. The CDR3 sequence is CASSPAGFRVQDPNYGYTF. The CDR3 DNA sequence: TGTGCCAGCAGCCCCGCGGGTTTTAGGGTACAGGACCCAAACTATGGCTACACCTTC.

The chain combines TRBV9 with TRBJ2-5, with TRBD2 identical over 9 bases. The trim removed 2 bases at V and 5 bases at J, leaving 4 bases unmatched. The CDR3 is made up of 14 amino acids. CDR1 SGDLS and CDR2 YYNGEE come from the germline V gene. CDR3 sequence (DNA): TGTGCCAGCAGCGTGCTAGCGGGATGGGAGACCCAGTACTTC. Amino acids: CASSVLAGWETQYF. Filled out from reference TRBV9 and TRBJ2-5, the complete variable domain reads DSGVTQTPKHLITATGQRVTLRCSPRSGDLSVYWYQQSLDQGLQFLIQYYNGEERAKGNILERFSAQQFPDLHSELNLSSLELGDSALYFCASSVLAGWETQYFGPGTRLLVL.

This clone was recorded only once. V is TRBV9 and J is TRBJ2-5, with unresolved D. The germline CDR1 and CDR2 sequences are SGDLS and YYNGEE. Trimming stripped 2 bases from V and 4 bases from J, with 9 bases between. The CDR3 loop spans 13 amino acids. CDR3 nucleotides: TGTGCCAGCAGCGTGCGACTGGCAGAGACCCAGTACTTC. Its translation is CASSVRLAETQYF.

The CDR3 sequence is CASSTAGTGGFAREYF. The CDR3, as DNA: TGCGCCAGCAGCACCGCCGGGACAGGGGGCTTCGCGAGAGAGTACTTC. The rearrangement links TRBV5-1 to TRBJ2-7, with 12 nucleotides matching TRBD1. The germline V gene has CDR1 SGHRS and CDR2 YFSETQ. This CDR3 has 16 residues. With V trimmed by 4 bases and J by 11 bases, 16 bases remained unmatched.

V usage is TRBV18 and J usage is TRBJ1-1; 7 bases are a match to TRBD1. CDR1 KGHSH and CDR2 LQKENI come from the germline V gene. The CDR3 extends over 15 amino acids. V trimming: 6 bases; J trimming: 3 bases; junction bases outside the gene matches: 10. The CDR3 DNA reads TGTGCCAGCTCTAACGGGACAGCACGCCACACTGAAGCTTTCTTT. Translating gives CASSNGTARHTEAFF. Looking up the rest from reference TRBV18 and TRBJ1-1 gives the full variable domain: NAGVMQNPRHLVRRRGQEARLRCSPMKGHSHVYWYRQLPEEGLKFMVYLQKENIIDESGMPKERFSAEFPKEGPSILRIQQVVRGDSAAYFCASSNGTARHTEAFFGQGTRLTVV.

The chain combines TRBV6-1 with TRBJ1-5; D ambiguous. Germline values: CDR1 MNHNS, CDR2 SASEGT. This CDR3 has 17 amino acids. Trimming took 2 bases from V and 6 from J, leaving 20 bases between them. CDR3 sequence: CASSEKLTTRAGQPQHF. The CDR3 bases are TGTGCCAGCAGTGAAAAGCTGACAACCAGAGCTGGTCAGCCCCAGCATTTT.

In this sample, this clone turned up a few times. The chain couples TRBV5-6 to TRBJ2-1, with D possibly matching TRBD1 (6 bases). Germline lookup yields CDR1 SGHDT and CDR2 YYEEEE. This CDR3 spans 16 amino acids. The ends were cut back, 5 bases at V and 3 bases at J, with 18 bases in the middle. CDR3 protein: CASSPLRGQSYNEQFF. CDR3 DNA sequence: TGTGCCAGCAGTCCTCTACGAGGACAGAGCTACAATGAGCAGTTCTTC.

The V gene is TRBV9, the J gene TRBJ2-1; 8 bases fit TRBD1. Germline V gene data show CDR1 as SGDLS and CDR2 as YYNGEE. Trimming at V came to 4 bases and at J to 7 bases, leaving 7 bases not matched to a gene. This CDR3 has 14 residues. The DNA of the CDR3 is TGTGCCAGCAGCTTCGGACAGGGATGGAATGAGCAGTTCTTC. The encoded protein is CASSFGQGWNEQFF.

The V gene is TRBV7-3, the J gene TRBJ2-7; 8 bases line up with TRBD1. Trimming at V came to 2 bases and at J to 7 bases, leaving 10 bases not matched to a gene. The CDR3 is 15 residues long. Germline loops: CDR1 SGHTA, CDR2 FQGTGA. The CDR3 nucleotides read TGTGCCAGCAGCTTACAGGGGGCTTCCTCGGGTGAGCAGTACTTC. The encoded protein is CASSLQGASSGEQYF.

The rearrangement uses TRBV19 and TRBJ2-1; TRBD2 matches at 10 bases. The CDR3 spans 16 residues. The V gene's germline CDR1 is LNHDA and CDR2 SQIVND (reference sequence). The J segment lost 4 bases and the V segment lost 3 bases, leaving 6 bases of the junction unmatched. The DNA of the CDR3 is TGTGCCAGTAGTATTTTAGCGGGGGGCCTATACAATGAGCAGTTCTTC. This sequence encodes CASSILAGGLYNEQFF.

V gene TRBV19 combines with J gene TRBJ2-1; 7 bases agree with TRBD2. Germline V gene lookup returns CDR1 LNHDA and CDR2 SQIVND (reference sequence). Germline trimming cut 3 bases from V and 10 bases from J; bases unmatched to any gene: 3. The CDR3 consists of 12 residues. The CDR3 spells CASSITGGEQFF. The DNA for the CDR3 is TGTGCCAGTAGTATCACGGGAGGCGAGCAGTTCTTC. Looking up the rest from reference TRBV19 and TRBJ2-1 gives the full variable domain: DGGITQSPKYLFRKEGQNVTLSCEQNLNHDAMYWYRQDPGQGLRLIYYSQIVNDFQKGDIAEGYSVSREKKESFPLTVTSAQKNPTAFYLCASSITGGEQFFGPGTRLTVL.

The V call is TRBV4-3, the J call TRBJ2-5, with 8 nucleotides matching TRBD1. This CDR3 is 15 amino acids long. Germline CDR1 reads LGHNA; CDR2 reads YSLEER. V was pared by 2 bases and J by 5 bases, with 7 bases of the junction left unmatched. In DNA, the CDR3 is TGCGCCAGCAGCCAATGGACAGGGTCGTGGGAGACCCAGTACTTC. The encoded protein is CASSQWTGSWETQYF.

CDR3 bases: TGTGCCTGGAGTGTCCGTGGGACAGGGTACCACGAGCAGTACTTC. Its translation is CAWSVRGTGYHEQYF. The chain joins TRBV30 to TRBJ2-5, with 9 bases matching TRBD1. The better agreement between TRBJ2-7 and the DNA end casts doubt on the J call. The CDR3 length is 15 residues. Per the germline V gene, CDR1 is GTSNPN and CDR2 is SVGIG (reference sequence).

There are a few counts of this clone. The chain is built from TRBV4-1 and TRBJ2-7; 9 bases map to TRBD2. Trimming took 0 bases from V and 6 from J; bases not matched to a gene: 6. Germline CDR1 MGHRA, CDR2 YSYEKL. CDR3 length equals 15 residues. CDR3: CASSQDGGGALEQYF. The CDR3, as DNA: TGCGCCAGCAGCCAAGATGGCGGGGGGGCCCTCGAGCAGTACTTC.

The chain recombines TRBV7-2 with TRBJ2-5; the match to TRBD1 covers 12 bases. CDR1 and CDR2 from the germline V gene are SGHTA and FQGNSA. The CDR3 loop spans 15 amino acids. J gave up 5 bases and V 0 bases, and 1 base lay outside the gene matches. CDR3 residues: CASSLAGQGAETQYF. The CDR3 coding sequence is TGTGCCAGCAGCTTAGCGGGACAGGGGGCGGAGACCCAGTACTTC.

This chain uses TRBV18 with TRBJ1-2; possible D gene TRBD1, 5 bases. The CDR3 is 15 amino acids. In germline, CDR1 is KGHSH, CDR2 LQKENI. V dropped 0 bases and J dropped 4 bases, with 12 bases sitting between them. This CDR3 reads CASSPPTGGGYGYTF. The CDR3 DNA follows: TGTGCCAGCTCACCACCAACCGGGGGTGGCTATGGCTACACCTTC.

This chain's CDR3 is CASSPSLSEMTQYF. The CDR3 nucleotides are TGTGCCAGCAGCCCCAGTCTAAGTGAAATGACCCAGTACTTC. V usage is TRBV7-2 and J usage is TRBJ2-5; D ambiguous. The germline V gene has CDR1 SGHTA and CDR2 FQGNSA. The CDR3 spans 14 residues. Trimming cost V 5 bases and J 7 bases, with 17 bases left between them.

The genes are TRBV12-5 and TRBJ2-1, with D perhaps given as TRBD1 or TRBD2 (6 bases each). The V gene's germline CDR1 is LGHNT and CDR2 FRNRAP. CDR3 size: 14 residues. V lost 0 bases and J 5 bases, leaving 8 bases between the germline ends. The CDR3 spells CASGLVGGHNEQFF. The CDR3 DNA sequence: TGTGCTAGTGGTTTGGTAGGGGGGCACAATGAGCAGTTCTTC.